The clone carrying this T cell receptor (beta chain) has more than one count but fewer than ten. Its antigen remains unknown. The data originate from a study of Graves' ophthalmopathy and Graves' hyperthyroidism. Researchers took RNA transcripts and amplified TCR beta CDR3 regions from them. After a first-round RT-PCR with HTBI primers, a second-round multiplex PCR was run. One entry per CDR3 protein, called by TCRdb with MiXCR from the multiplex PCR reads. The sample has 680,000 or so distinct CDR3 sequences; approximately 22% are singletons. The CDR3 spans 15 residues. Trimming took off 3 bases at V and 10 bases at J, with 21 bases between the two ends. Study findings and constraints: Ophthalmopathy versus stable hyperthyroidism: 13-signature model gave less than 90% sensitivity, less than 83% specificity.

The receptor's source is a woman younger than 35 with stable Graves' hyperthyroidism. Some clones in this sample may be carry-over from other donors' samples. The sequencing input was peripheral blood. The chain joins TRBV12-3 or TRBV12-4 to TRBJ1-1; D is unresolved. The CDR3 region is CASSFFKGPRRRAFF. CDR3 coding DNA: TGTGCCAGCAGTTTTTTTAAGGGCCCTCGGCGGAGAGCTTTCTTT.